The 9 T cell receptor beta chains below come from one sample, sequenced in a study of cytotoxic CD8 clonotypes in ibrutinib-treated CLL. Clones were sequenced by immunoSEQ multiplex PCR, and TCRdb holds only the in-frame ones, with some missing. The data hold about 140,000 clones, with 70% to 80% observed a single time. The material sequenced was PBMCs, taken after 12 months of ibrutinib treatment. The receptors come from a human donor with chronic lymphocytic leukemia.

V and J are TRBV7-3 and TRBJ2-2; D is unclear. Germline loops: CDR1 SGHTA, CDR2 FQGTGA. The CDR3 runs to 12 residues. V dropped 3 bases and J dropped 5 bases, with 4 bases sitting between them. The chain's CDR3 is CASSFRTGELFF. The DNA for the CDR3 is TGTGCCAGCAGCTTCAGAACCGGGGAGCTGTTTTTT.

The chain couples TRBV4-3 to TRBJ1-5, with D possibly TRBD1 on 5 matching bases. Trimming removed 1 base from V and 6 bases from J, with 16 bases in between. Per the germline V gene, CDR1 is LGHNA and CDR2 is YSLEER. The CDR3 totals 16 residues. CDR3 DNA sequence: TGCGCCAGCAGCCAAGCTCTCCCGGGGCGGGGTCAGCCCCAGCATTTT. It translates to CASSQALPGRGQPQHF.

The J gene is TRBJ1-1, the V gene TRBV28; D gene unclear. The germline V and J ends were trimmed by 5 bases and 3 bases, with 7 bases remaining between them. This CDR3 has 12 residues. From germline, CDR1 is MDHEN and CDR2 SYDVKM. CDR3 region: CASSVTDTEAFF. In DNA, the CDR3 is TGTGCCAGCAGTGTGACGGACACTGAAGCTTTCTTT. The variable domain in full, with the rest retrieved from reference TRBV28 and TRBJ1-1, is DVKVTQSSRYLVKRTGEKVFLECVQDMDHENMFWYRQDPGLGLRLIYFSYDVKMKEKGDIPEGYSVSREKKERFSLILESASTNQTSMYLCASSVTDTEAFFGQGTRLTVV.

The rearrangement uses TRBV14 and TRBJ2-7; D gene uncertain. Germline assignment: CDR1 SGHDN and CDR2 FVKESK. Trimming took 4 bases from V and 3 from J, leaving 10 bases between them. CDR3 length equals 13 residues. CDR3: CASSLSSGYEQYF. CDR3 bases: TGTGCCAGCAGCCTTAGTTCGGGCTACGAGCAGTACTTC. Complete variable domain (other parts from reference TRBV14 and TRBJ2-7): EAGVTQFPSHSVIEKGQTVTLRCDPISGHDNLYWYRRVMGKEIKFLLHFVKESKQDESGMPNNRFLAERTGGTYSTLKVQPAELEDSGVYFCASSLSSGYEQYFGPGTRLTVT.

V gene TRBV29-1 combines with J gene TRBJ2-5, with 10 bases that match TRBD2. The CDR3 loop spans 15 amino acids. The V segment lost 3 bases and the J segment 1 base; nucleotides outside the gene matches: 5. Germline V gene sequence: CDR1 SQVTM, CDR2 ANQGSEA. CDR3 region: CSVDGTSEFQETQYF. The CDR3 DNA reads TGCAGCGTTGACGGGACTAGCGAGTTCCAAGAGACCCAGTACTTC.

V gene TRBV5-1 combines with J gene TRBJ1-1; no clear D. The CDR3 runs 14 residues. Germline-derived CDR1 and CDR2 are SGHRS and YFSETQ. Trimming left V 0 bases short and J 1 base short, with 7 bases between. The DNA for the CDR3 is TGCGCCAGCAGCTTGGCCTGGGAGAACACTGAAGCTTTCTTT. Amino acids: CASSLAWENTEAFF.

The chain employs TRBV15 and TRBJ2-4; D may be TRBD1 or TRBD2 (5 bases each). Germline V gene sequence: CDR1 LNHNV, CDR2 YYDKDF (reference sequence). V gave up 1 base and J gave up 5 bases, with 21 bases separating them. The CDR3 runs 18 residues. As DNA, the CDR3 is TGTGCCACCAGCAGAGCGTGGACACCAAGGAGGTCTGAAAACATTCAGTACTTC. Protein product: CATSRAWTPRRSENIQYF.

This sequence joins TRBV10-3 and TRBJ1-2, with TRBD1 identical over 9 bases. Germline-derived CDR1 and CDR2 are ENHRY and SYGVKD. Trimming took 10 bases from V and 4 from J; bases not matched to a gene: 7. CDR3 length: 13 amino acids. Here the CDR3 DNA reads TGTGCCACCCGGGACAGGGTAGGCTATGGCTACACCTTC. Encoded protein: CATRDRVGYGYTF.

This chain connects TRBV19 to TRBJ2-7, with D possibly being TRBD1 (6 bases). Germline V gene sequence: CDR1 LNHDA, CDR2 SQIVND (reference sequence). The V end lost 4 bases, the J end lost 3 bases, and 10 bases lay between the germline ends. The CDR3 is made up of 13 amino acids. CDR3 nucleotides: TGTGCCAGTAGTACAGGGGTTTACTACGAGCAGTACTTC. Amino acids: CASSTGVYYEQYF.